The text below deals with one T cell receptor beta chain. This table comes from immunoSEQ multiplex PCR, and its TCRdb copy is limited to in-frame clones, with some not included. Seen here are hundreds of thousands of clones, nearly 85% observed once, and the top ten hold roughly 1.3%. Trimming shortened V by 3 bases and J by 8 bases, and 7 bases separated the two germline ends. Germline loops: CDR1 SNHLY, CDR2 FYNNEI. This CDR3 comprises 12 residues. These data originate in a study of blood T cell repertoires in COVID-19. Study at large: Sites across the United States, Italy and Spain contributed samples from acute and convalescent COVID-19. From T cells, B-cell-depleted T cells, or PBMCs came the material, which was cDNA or gDNA.

Material: peripheral blood. V usage is TRBV2 and J usage is TRBJ1-4; the D is unclear. This receptor was identified in a woman aged 25 to 45 with COVID-19, enrolled during active disease. The DNA of the CDR3 is TGTGCCAGCAGTGAGACGGGAGAAAAACTGTTTTTT. Encoded protein: CASSETGEKLFF.